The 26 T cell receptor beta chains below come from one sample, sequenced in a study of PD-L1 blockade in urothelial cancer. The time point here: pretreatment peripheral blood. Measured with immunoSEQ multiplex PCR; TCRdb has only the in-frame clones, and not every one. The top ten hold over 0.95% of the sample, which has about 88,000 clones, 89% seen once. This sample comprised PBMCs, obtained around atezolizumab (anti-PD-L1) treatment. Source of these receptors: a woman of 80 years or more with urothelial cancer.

DNA for the CDR3: TGTGCCAGCCAAGCGGGAGGCACCGGGGAGCTGTTTTTT. This encodes CASQAGGTGELFF. The chain joins TRBV6-4 to TRBJ2-2; TRBD2 matches 9 bases. The germline CDR1 and CDR2 sequences are MRHNA and SNTAGT. J was trimmed by 4 bases and V by 8 bases; bases with no gene match: 2. CDR3 length equals 13 residues.

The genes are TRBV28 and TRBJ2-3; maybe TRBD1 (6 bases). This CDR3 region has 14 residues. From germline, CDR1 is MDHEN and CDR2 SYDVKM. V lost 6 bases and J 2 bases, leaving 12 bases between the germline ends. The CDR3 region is CASRMAGDTDTQYF. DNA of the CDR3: TGTGCCAGCAGGATGGCAGGGGACACAGATACGCAGTATTTT.

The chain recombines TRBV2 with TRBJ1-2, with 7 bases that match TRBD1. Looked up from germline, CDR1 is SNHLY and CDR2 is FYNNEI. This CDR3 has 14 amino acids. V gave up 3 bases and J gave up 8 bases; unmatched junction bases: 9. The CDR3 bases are TGTGCCAGCAGTGACAATACAGGGGTAGGAGGCTACACCTTC. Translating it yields CASSDNTGVGGYTF.

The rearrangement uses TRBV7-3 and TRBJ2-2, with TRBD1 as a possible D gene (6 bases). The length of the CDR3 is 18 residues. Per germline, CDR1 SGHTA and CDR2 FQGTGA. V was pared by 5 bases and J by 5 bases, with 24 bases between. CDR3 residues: CASSHRPTPGQETGELFF. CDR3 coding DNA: TGTGCCAGCAGCCACAGGCCCACACCGGGACAAGAGACCGGGGAGCTGTTTTTT.

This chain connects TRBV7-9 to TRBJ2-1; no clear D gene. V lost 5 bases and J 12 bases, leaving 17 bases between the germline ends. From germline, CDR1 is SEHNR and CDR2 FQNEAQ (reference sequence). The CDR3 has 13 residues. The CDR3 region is CASSTVFYRRQFF. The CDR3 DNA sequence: TGTGCCAGCAGCACCGTTTTTTACAGACGGCAGTTCTTC.

The CDR3, as DNA: TGTGCCAGCACACTAGTTGCAACTAATGAAAAACTGTTTTTT. As protein: CASTLVATNEKLFF. The genes are TRBV6-1 and TRBJ1-4; D is ambiguous. Germline V CDR1 and CDR2: MNHNS, SASEGT. The ends were cut back, 7 bases at V and 0 bases at J, with 9 bases in the middle. The CDR3 runs 14 residues.

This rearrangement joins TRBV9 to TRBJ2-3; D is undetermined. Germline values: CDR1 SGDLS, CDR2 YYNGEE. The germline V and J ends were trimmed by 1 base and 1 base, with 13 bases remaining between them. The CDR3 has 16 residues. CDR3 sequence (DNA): TGTGCCAGCAGCGTATTTGGCGGTACGGGCACAGATACGCAGTATTTT. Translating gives CASSVFGGTGTDTQYF.

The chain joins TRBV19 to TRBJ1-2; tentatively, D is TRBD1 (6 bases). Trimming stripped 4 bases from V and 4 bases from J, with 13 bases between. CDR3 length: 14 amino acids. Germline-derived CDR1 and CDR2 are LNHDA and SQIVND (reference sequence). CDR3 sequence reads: CASSTPGGAYGYTF. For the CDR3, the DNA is TGTGCCAGTAGTACCCCGGGGGGGGCCTATGGCTACACCTTC.

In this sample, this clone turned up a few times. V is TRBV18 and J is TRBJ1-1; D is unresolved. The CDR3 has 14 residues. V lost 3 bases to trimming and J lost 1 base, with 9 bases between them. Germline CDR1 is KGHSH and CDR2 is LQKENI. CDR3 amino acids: CASSPTLSNTEAFF. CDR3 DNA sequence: TGTGCCAGCTCACCGACACTTTCGAACACTGAAGCTTTCTTT.

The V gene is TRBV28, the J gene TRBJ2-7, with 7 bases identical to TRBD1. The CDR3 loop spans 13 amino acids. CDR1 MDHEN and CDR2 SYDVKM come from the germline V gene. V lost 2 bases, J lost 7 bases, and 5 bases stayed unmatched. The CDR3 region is CASSLDRAGEQYF. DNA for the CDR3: TGTGCCAGCAGTTTAGACAGGGCAGGAGAGCAGTACTTC. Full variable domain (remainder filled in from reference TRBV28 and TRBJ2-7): DVKVTQSSRYLVKRTGEKVFLECVQDMDHENMFWYRQDPGLGLRLIYFSYDVKMKEKGDIPEGYSVSREKKERFSLILESASTNQTSMYLCASSLDRAGEQYFGPGTRLTVT.

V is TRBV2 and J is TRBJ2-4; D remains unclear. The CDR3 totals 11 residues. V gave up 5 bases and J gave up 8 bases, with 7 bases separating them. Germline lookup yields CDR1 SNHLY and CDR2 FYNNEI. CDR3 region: CASSFEDIQYF. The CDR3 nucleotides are TGTGCCAGCAGTTTCGAGGACATTCAGTACTTC.

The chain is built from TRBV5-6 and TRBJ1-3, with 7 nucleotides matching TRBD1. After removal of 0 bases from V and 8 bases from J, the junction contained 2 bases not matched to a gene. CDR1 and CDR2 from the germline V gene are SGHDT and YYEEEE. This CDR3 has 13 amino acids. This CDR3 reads CASSLDRGHTIYF. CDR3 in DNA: TGTGCCAGCAGCTTGGACAGGGGCCACACCATATATTTT.

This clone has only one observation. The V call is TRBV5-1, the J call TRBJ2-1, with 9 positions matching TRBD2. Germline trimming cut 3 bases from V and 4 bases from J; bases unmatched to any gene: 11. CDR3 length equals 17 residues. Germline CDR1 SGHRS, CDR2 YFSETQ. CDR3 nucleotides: TGCGCCAGCAGCTCCTTGACTAGCGGCCAGGGGTACAATGAGCAGTTCTTC. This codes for CASSSLTSGQGYNEQFF.

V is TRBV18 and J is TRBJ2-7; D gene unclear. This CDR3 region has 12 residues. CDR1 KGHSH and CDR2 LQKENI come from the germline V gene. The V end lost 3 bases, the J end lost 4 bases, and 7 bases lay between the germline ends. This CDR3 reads CASSPQEYEQYF. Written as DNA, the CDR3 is TGTGCCAGCTCACCTCAGGAATACGAGCAGTACTTC. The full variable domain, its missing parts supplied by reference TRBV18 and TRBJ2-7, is NAGVMQNPRHLVRRRGQEARLRCSPMKGHSHVYWYRQLPEEGLKFMVYLQKENIIDESGMPKERFSAEFPKEGPSILRIQQVVRGDSAAYFCASSPQEYEQYFGPGTRLTVT.

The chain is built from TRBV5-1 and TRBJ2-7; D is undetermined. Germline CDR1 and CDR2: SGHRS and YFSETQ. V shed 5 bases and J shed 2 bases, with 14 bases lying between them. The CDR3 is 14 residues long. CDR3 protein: CASRAFQAAYEQYF. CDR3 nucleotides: TGCGCCAGCAGGGCGTTCCAGGCCGCCTACGAGCAGTACTTC. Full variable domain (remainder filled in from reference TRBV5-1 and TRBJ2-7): KAGVTQTPRYLIKTRGQQVTLSCSPISGHRSVSWYQQTPGQGLQFLFEYFSETQRNKGNFPGRFSGRQFSNSRSEMNVSTLELGDSALYLCASRAFQAAYEQYFGPGTRLTVT.

The CDR3 sequence: CASSPRLTSGNTIYF. For the CDR3, the DNA is TGTGCCAGCAGCCCTAGACTGACCTCTGGAAACACCATATATTTT. The gene calls are TRBV9 and TRBJ1-3; D is unresolved. Trimming took off 4 bases at V and 0 bases at J, with 11 bases between the two ends. CDR1 and CDR2 (germline): SGDLS, YYNGEE. The CDR3 is 15 residues long. The full variable domain, completed using reference TRBV9 and TRBJ1-3, is DSGVTQTPKHLITATGQRVTLRCSPRSGDLSVYWYQQSLDQGLQFLIQYYNGEERAKGNILERFSAQQFPDLHSELNLSSLELGDSALYFCASSPRLTSGNTIYFGEGSWLTVV.

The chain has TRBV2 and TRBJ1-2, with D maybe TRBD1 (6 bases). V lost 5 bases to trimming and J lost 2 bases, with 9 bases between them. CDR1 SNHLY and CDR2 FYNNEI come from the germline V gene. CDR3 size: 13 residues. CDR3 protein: CASSPDRNYGYTF. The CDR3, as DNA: TGTGCCAGCAGTCCCGACAGGAACTATGGCTACACCTTC.

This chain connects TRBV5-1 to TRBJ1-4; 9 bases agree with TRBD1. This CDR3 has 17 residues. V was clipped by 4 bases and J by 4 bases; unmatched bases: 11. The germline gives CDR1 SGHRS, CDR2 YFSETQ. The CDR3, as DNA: TGCGCCAGCAGCCTACAGGGGGCTAGGCAGGGTAATGAAAAACTGTTTTTT. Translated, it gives CASSLQGARQGNEKLFF. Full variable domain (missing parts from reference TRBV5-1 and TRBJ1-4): KAGVTQTPRYLIKTRGQQVTLSCSPISGHRSVSWYQQTPGQGLQFLFEYFSETQRNKGNFPGRFSGRQFSNSRSEMNVSTLELGDSALYLCASSLQGARQGNEKLFFGSGTQLSVL.

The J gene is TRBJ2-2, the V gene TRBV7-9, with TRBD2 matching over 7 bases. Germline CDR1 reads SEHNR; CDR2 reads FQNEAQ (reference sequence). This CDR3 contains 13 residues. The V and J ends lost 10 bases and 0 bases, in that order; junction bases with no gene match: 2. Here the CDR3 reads CAMRESNTGELFF. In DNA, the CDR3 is TGTGCCATGCGGGAGTCGAACACCGGGGAGCTGTTTTTT.

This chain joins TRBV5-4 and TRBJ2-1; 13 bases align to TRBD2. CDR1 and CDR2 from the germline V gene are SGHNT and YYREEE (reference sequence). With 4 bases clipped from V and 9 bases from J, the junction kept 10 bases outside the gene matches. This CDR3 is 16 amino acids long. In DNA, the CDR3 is TGTGCCAGCAGCCCCGGACTAGCGGGAGTAGTAGGTGAGCAGTTCTTC. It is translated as CASSPGLAGVVGEQFF.

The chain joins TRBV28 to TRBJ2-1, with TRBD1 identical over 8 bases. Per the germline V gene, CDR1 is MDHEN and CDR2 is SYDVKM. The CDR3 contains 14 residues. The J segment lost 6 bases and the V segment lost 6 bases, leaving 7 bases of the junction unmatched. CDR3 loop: CASRETGVFNEQFF. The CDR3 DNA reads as TGTGCCAGCAGGGAGACAGGGGTCTTCAATGAGCAGTTCTTC.

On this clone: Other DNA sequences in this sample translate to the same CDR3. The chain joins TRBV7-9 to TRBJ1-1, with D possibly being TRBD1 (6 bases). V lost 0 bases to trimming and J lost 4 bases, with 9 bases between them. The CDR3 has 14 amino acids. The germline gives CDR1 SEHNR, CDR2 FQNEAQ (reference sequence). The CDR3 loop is CASSLAGGSTEAFF. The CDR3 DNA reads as TGTGCCAGCAGCTTAGCAGGGGGAAGCACTGAAGCTTTCTTT. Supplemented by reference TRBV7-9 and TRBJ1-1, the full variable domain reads DTGVSQNPRHKITKRGQNVTFRCDPISEHNRLYWYRQTLGQGPEFLTYFQNEAQLEKSRLLSDRFSAERPKGSFSTLEIQRTEQGDSAMYLCASSLAGGSTEAFFGQGTRLTVV.

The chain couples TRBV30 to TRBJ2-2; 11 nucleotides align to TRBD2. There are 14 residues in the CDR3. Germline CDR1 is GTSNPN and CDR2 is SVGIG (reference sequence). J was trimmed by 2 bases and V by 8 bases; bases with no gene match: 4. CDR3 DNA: TGTGCCCGTGGGACTAGCGGAAACACCGGGGAGCTGTTTTTT. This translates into CARGTSGNTGELFF.

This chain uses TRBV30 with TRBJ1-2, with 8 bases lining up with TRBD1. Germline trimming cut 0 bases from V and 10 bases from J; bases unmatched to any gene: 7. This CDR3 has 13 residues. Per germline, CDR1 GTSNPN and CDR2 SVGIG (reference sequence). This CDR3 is CAWSVGGTGDYTF. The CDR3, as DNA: TGTGCCTGGAGTGTAGGGGGGACAGGAGACTACACCTTC.

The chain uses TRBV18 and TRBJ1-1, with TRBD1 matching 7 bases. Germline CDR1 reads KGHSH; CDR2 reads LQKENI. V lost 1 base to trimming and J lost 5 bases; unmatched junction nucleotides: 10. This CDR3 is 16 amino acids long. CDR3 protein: CASSPRDRVGGTEAFF. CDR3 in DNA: TGTGCCAGCTCACCACGCGACAGGGTCGGAGGGACTGAAGCTTTCTTT.

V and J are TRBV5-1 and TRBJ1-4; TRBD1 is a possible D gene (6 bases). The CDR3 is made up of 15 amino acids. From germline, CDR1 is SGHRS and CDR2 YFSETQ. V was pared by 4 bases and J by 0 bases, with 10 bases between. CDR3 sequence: CASSKQGATNEKLFF. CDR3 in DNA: TGCGCCAGCAGCAAACAGGGTGCAACTAATGAAAAACTGTTTTTT.